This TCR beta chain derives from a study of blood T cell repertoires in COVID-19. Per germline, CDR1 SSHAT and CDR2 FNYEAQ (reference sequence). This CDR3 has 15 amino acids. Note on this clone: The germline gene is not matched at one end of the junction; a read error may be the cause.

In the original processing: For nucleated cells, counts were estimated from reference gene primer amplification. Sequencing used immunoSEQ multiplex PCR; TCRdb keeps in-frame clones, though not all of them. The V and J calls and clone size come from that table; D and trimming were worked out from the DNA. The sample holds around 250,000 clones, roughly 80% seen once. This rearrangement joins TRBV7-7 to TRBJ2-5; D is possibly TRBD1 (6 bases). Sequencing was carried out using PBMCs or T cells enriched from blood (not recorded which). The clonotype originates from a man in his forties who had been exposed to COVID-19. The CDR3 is CASSLTDRSDATQYF. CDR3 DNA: TGTGCTAGCAGCTTAACAGACAGGAGCGACGCGACCCAGTACTTC.